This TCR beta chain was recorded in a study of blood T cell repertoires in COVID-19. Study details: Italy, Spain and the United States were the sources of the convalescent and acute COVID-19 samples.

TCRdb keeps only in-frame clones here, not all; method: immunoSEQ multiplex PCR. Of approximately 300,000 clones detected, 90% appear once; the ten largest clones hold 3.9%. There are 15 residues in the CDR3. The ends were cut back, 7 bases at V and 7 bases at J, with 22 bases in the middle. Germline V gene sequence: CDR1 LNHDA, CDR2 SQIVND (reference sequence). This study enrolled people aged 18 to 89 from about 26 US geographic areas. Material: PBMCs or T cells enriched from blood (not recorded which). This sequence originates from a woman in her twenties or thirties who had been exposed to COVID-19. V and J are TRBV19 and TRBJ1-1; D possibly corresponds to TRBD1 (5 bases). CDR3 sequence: CASTSTGFWGGEAFF. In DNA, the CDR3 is TGTGCCAGTACCTCCACGGGGTTTTGGGGGGGTGAAGCTTTCTTT.